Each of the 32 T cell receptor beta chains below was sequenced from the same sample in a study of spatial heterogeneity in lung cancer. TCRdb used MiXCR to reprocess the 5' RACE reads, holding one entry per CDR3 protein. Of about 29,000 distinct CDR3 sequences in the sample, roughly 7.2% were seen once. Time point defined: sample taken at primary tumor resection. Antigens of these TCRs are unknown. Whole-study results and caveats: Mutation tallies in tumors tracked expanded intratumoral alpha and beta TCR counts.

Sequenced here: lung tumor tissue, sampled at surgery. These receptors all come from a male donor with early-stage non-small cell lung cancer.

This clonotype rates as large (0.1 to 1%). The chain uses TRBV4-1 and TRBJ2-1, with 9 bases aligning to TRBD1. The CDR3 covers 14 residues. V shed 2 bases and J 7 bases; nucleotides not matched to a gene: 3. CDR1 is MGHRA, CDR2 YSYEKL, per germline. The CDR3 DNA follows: TGCGCCAGCAGCCAACCAGGGACAGGGAATGAGCAGTTCTTC. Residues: CASSQPGTGNEQFF.

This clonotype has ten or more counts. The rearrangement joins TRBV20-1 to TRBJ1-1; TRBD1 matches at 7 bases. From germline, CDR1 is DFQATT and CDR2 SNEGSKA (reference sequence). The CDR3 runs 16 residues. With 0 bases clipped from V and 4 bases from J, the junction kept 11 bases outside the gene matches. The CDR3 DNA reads TGCAGTGCTAGAGATTGGAGACAGGGTCTGAGCACTGAAGCTTTCTTT. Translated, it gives CSARDWRQGLSTEAFF.

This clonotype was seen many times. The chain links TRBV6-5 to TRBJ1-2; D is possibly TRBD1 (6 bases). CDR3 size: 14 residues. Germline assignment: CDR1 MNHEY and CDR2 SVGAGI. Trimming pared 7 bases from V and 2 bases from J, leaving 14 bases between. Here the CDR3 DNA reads TGTGCCAGCAAACCCACGGGGGGCAACTATGGCTACACCTTC. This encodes CASKPTGGNYGYTF.

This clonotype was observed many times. This CDR3 is CASSEQSLRELFF. CDR3 nucleotide sequence: TGTGCCAGCAGTGAACAATCACTCCGGGAGCTGTTTTTT. The J gene is TRBJ2-2, the V gene TRBV2; D not certain. Germline lookup yields CDR1 SNHLY and CDR2 FYNNEI. Trimming cost V 2 bases and J 9 bases, with 10 bases left between them. The CDR3 has 13 amino acids. The complete variable domain, with remaining parts taken from reference TRBV2 and TRBJ2-2, reads EPEVTQTPSHQVTQMGQEVILRCVPISNHLYFYWYRQILGQKVEFLVSFYNNEISEKSEIFDDQFSVERPDGSNFTLKIRSTKLEDSAMYFCASSEQSLRELFFGEGSRLTVL.

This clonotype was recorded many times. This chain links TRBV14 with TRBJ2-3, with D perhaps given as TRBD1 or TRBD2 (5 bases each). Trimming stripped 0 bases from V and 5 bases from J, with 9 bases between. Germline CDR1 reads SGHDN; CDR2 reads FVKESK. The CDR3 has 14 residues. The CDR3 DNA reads TGTGCCAGCAGCCAAGACTTGGGGGAAGATACGCAGTATTTT. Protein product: CASSQDLGEDTQYF.

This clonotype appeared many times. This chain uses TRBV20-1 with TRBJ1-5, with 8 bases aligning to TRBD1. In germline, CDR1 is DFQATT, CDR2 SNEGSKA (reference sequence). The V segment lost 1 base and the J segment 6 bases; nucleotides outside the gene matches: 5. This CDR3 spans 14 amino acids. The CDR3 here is CSARAAGGVQPQHF. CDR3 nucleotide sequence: TGCAGTGCTAGAGCGGCAGGGGGCGTTCAGCCCCAGCATTTT.

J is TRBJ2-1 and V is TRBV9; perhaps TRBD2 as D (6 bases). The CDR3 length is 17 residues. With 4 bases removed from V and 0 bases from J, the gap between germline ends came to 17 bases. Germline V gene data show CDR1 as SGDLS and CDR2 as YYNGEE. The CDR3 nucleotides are TGTGCCAGCAGCCCTCCAGGAGGGTTAAGCTCCTACAATGAGCAGTTCTTC. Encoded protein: CASSPPGGLSSYNEQFF.

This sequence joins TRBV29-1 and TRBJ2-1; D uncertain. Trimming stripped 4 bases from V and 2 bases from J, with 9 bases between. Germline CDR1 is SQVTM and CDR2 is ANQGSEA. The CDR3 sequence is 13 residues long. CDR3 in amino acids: CSVVWGPYNEQFF. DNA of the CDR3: TGCAGCGTTGTTTGGGGTCCCTACAATGAGCAGTTCTTC.

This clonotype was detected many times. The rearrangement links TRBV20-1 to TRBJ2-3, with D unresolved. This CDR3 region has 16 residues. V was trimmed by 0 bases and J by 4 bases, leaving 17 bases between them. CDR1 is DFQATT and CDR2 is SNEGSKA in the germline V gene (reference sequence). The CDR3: CSARDRIRLGSDTQYF. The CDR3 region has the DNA TGCAGTGCTAGAGATCGTATCCGTCTAGGATCAGATACGCAGTATTTT.

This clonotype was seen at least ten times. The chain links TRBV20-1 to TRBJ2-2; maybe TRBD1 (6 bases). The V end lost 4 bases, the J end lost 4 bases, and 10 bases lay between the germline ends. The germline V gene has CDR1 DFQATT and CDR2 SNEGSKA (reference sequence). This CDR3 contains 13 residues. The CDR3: CSAKGHSTGELFF. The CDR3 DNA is TGCAGTGCTAAGGGACACTCCACCGGGGAGCTGTTTTTT.

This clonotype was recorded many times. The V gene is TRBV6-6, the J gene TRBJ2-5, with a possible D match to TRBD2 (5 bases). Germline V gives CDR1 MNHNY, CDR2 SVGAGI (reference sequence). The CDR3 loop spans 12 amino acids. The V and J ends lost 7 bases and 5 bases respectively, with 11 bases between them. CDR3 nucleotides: TGTGCCAGCACTGCGGGCGGGGAGACCCAGTACTTC. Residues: CASTAGGETQYF.

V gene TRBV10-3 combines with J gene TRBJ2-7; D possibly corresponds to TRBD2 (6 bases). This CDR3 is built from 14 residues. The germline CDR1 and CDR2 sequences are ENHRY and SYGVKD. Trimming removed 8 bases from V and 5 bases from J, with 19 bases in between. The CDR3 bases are TGTGCCATCGGAGGGCGGACAAACGAGGACGAGCAGTACTTC. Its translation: CAIGGRTNEDEQYF.

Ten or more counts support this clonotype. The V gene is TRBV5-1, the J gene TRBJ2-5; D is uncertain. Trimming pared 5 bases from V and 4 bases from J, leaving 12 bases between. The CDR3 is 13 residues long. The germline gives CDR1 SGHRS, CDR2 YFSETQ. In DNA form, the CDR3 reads TGCGCCAGCAGACTCGGCGCCGGAGAGACCCAGTACTTC. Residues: CASRLGAGETQYF.

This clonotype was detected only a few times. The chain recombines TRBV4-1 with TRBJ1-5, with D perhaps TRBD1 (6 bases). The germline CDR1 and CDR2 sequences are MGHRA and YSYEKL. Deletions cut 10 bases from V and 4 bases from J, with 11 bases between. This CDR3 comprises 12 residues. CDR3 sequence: CAIKGVNQPQHF. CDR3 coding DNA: TGCGCCATCAAGGGGGTAAATCAGCCCCAGCATTTT.

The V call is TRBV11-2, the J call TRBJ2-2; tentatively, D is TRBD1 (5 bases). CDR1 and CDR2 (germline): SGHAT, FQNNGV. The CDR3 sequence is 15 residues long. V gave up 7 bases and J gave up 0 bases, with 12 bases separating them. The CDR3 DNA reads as TGTGCCAGCAATTCGGCAGGGACGAACACCGGGGAGCTGTTTTTT. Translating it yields CASNSAGTNTGELFF.

Here the CDR3 DNA reads TGCGCCAGCAGGAGAGGGGACCCTGGGGCCAACGTCCTGACTTTC. Its translation is CASRRGDPGANVLTF. The chain links TRBV10-2 to TRBJ2-6; tentatively, D is TRBD1 or TRBD2 (5 bases each). This CDR3 is built from 15 residues. CDR1 and CDR2 (germline): WSHSY, SAAADI. V shed 6 bases and J shed 2 bases, with 11 bases lying between them.

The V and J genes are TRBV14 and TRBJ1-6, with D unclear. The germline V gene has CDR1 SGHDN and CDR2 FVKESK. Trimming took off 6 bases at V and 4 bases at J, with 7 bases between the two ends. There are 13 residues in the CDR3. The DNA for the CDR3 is TGTGCCAGCAGTCGACTGTATAATTCACCCCTCCACTTT. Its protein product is CASSRLYNSPLHF.

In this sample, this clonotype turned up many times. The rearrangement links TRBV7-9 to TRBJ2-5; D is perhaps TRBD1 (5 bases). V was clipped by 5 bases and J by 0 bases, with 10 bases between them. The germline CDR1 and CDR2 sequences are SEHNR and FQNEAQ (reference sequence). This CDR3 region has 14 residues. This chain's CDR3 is CASSPSGYQETQYF. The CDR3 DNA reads TGTGCCAGCAGCCCATCAGGGTACCAAGAGACCCAGTACTTC.

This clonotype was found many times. In DNA form, the CDR3 reads TGTGCCACCAGTGATACGATGGGACCGCAAGAGACCCAGTACTTC. Its protein is CATSDTMGPQETQYF. The gene calls are TRBV24-1 and TRBJ2-5, with D perhaps given as TRBD1 or TRBD2 (5 bases each). From germline, CDR1 is KGHDR and CDR2 SFDVKD. The V end was cut by 3 bases, the J end by 2 bases, with 12 bases between. There are 15 residues in the CDR3.

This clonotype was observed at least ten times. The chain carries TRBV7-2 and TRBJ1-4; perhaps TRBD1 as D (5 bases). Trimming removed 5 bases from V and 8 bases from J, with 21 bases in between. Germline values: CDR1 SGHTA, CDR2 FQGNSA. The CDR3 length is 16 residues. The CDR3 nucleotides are TGTGCCAGCAGCCAAAGGGGTCGGGGGACGAGAGAAAAACTGTTTTTT. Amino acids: CASSQRGRGTREKLFF.

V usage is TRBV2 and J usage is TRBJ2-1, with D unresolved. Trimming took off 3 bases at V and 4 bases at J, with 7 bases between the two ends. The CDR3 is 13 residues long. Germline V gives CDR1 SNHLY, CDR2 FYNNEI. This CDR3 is CASSDGIYNEQFF. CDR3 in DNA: TGTGCCAGCAGTGACGGCATTTACAATGAGCAGTTCTTC.

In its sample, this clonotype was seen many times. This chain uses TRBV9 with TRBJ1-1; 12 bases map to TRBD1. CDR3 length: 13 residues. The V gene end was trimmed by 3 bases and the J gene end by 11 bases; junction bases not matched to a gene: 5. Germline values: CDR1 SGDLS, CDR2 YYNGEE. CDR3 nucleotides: TGTGCCAGCAGCGAGGGACAGGGGGCGTCGGCTTTCTTT. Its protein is CASSEGQGASAFF.

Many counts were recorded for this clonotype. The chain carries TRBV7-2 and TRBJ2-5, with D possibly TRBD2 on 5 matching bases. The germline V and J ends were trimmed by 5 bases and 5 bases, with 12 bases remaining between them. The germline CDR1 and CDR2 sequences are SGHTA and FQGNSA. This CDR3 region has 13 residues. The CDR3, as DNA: TGTGCCAGCAGCCTTGAGGGCTTGGAGACCCAGTACTTC. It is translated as CASSLEGLETQYF.

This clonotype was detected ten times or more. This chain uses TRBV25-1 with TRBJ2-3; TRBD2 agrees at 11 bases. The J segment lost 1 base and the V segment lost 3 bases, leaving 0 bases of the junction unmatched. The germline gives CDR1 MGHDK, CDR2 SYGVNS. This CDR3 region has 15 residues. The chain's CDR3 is CASSETSGGTDTQYF. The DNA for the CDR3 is TGTGCCAGCAGTGAGACTAGCGGGGGCACAGATACGCAGTATTTT.

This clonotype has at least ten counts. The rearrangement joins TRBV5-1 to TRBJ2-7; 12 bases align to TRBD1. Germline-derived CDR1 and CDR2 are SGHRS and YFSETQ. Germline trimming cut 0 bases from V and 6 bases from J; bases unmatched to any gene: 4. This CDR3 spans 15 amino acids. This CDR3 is CASSLDGTGGSEQYF. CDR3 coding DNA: TGCGCCAGCAGCTTGGACGGGACAGGGGGCTCCGAGCAGTACTTC.

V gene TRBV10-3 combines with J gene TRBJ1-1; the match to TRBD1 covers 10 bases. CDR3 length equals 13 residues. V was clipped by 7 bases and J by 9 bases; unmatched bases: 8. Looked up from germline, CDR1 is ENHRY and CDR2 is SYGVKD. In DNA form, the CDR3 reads TGTGCCATCAAGGGGGGACAGGGGTCACAAGCTTTCTTT. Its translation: CAIKGGQGSQAFF.

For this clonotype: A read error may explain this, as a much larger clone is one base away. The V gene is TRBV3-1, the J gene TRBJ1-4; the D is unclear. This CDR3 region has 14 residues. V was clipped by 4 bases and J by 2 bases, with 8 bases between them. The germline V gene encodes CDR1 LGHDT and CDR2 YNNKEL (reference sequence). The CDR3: CASSPRATNEKLFF. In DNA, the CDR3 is TGTGCCAGCAGCCCTCGTGCCACTAATGAAAAACTGTTTTTT.

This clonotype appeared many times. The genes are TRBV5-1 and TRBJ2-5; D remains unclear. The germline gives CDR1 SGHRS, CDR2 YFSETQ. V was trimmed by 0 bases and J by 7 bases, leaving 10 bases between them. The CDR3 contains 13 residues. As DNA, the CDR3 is TGCGCCAGCAGCTTGGATCCCCCGCCGACCCAGTACTTC. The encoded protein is CASSLDPPPTQYF.

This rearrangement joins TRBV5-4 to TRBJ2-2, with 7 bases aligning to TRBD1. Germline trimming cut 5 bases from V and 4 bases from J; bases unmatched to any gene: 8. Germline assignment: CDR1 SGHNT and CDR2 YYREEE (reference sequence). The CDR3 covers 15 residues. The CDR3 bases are TGTGCCAGCAGGGAGGAAGGGGGCCGCACCGGGGAGCTGTTTTTT. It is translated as CASREEGGRTGELFF.

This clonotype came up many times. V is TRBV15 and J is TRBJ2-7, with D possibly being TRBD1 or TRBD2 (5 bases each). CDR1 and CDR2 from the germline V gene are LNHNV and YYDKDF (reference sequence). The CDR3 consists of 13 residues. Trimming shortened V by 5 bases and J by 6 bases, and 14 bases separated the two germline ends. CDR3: CATSQGPRSEQYF. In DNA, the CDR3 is TGTGCCACCAGCCAGGGACCCCGTAGCGAGCAGTACTTC.

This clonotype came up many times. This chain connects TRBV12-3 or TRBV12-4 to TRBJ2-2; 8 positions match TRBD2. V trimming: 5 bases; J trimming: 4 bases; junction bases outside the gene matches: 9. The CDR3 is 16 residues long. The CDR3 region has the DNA TGTGCCAGCAGTCCCCGGGGGGGCGAGGGCACCGGGGAGCTGTTTTTT. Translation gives CASSPRGGEGTGELFF.

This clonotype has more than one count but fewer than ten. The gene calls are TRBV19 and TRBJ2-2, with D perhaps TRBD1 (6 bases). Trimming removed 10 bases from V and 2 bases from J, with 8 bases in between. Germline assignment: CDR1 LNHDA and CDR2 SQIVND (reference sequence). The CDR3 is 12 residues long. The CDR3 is CAKDSNTGELFF. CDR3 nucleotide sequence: TGTGCCAAGGACAGTAACACCGGGGAGCTGTTTTTT.